This T cell receptor beta chain stems from a study of cytomegalovirus exposure and HLA in healthy donors. The CDR3 spans 15 residues. The V gene lost 5 bases and the J gene lost 5 bases, with 19 bases spanning the gap. Germline assignment: CDR1 SGHNT and CDR2 YYREEE (reference sequence). The PCR used 60 Vbeta and 13 Jbeta primers. Generated by immunoSEQ multiplex PCR, the TCRdb table keeps only in-frame clones and is missing some. The sample contains some 170,000 clones, roughly 80% of which appear only once. About this clone: The target antigen is unknown.

Study observations and caveats: Per a later analysis, approximately 16,000 TCR beta sequences showed association with HLA alleles at 0.05 false discovery rate. TCR beta V- and J-gene trimming, according to a later analysis, was linked to a missense DCLRE1C variant. HLA restriction was apparent for most CMV-associated TCR beta chains in a later analysis. When a later analysis was performed, an Asian-associated ancestry cluster reportedly had fewer N-insertions than the approximately 690-donor mean.

Sequencing input: PBMCs. V is TRBV5-4 and J is TRBJ2-5; tentative D call: TRBD1 (6 bases). The TCR sequence derives from a young man in good health and CMV-seropositive. The CDR3 DNA reads TGTGCCAGCAGTTGGATGGCAGGGGAACGGGAGACCCAGTACTTC. Protein: CASSWMAGERETQYF.